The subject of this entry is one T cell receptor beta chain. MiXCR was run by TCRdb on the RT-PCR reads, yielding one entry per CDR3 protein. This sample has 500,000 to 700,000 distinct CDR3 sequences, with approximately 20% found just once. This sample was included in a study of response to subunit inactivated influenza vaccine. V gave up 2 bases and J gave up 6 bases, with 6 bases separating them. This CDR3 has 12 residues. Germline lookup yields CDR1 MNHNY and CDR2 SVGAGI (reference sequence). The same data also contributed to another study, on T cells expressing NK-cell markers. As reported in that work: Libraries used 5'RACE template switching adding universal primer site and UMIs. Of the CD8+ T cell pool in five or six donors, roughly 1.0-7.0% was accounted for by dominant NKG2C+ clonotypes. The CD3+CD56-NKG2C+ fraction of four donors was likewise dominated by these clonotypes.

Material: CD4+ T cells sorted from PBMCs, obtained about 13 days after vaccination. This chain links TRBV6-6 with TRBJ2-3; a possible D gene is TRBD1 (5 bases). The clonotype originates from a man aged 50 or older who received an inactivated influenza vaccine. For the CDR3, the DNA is TGTGCCAGCAGTTACCACAGGGATACGCAGTATTTT. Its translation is CASSYHRDTQYF.